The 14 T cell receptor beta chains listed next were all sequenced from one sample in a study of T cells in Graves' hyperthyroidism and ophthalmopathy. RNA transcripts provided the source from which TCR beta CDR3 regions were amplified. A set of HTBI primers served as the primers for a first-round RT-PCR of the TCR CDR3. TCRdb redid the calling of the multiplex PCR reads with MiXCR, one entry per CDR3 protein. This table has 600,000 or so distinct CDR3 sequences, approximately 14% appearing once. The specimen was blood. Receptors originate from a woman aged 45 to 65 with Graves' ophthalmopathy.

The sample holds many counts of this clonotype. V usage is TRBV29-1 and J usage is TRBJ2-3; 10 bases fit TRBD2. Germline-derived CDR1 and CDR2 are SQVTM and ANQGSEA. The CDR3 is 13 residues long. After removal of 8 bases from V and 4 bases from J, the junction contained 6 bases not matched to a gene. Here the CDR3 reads CSLSGRYADTQYF. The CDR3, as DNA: TGCAGCCTTAGCGGGAGGTACGCAGATACGCAGTATTTT.

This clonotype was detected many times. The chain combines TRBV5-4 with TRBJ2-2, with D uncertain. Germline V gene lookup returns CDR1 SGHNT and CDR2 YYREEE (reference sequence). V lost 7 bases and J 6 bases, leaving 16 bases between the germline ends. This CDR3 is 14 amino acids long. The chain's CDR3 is CASGGEGRSGELFF. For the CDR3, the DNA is TGTGCCAGCGGTGGAGAAGGAAGATCCGGGGAGCTGTTTTTT.

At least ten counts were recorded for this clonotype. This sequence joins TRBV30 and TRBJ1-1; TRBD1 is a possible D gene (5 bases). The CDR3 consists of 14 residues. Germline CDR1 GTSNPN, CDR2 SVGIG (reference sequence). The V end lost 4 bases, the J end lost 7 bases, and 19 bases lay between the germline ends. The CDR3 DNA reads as TGTGCCTGGACCCGACCGTGGGGGGTAGTTGAAGCTTTCTTT. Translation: CAWTRPWGVVEAFF.

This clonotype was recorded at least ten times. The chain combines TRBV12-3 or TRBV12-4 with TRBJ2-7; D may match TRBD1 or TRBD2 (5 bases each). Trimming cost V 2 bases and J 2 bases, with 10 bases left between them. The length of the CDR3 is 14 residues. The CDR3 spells CASSLIGGAYEQYF. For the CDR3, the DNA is TGTGCCAGCAGTTTAATTGGGGGAGCCTACGAGCAGTACTTC.

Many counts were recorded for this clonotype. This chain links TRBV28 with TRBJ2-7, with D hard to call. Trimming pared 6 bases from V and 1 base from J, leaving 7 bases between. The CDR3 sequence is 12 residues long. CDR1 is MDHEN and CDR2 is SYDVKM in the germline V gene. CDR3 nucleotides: TGTGCCAGCAGGCTGGGTTCCTACGAGCAGTACTTC. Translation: CASRLGSYEQYF.

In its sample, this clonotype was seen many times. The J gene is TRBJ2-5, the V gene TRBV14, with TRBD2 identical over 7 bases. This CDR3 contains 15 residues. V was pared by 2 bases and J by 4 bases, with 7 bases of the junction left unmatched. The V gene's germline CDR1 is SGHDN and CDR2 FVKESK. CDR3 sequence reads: CASSQPLGGGETQYF. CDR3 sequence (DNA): TGTGCCAGCAGCCAACCTCTCGGCGGGGGAGAGACCCAGTACTTC.

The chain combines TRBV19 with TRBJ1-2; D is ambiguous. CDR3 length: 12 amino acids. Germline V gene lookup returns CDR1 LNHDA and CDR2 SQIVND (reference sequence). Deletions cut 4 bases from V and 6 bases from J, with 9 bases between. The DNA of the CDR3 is TGTGCCAGTAGTACGTTTGGGGATGGCTACACCTTC. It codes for CASSTFGDGYTF.

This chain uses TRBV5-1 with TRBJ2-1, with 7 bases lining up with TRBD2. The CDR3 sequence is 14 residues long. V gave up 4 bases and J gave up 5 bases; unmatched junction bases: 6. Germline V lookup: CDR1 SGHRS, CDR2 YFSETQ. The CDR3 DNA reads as TGCGCCAGCAGCGGCGGGGGACCGAACAATGAGCAGTTCTTC. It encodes CASSGGGPNNEQFF.

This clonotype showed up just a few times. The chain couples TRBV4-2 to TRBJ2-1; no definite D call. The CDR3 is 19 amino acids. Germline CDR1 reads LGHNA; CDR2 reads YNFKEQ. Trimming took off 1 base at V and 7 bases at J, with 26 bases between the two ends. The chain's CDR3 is CASSQGETPETLIRNEQFF. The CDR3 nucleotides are TGTGCCAGCAGCCAAGGTGAGACGCCTGAAACACTCATCCGAAATGAGCAGTTCTTC.

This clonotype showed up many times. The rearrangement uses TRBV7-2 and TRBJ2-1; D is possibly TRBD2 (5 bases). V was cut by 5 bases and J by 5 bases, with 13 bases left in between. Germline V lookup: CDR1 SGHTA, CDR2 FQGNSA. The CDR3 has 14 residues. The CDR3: CASSPWESNNEQFF. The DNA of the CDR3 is TGTGCCAGCAGCCCCTGGGAGAGTAACAATGAGCAGTTCTTC.

The CDR3, as DNA: TGTGCCAGCAGCTTAGCGGAGACGGGACAGGGGGCTTTCCGGGCCAATCAGCCCCAGCATTTT. Its translation: CASSLAETGQGAFRANQPQHF. The J gene is TRBJ1-5, the V gene TRBV7-9; 12 bases agree with TRBD1. The CDR3 spans 21 residues. Trimming took 0 bases from V and 3 from J; bases not matched to a gene: 15. The germline V gene has CDR1 SEHNR and CDR2 FQNEAQ (reference sequence).

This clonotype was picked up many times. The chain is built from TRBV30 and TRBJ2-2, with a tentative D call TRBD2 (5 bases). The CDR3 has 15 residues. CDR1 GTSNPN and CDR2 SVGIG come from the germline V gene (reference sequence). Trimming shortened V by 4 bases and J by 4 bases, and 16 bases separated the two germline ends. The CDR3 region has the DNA TGTGCCTGGACGAAGGACTTGGGTGTCACCGGGGAGCTGTTTTTT. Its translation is CAWTKDLGVTGELFF.

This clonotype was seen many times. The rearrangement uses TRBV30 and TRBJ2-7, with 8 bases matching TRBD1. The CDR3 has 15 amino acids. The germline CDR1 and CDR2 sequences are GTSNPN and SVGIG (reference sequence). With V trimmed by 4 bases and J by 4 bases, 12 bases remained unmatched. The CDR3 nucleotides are TGTGCCTGGATGCGACAGGGGCAACGATTATACGAGCAGTACTTC. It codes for CAWMRQGQRLYEQYF.

The DNA of the CDR3 is TGTGCTAGTGGTTTGGTACGGTTTAGGGGGAAGAGCTACGAGCAGTACTTC. Translation gives CASGLVRFRGKSYEQYF. The chain carries TRBV12-5 and TRBJ2-7, with a possible D match to TRBD1 (6 bases). The CDR3 is 17 residues long. V lost 0 bases, J lost 3 bases, and 18 bases lay in between. From germline, CDR1 is LGHNT and CDR2 FRNRAP. Together with reference TRBV12-5 and TRBJ2-7, the CDR3 gives the full variable domain: DARVTQTPRHKVTEMGQEVTMRCQPILGHNTVFWYRQTMMQGLELLAYFRNRAPLDDSGMPKDRFSAEMPDATLATLKIQPSEPRDSAVYFCASGLVRFRGKSYEQYFGPGTRLTVT.